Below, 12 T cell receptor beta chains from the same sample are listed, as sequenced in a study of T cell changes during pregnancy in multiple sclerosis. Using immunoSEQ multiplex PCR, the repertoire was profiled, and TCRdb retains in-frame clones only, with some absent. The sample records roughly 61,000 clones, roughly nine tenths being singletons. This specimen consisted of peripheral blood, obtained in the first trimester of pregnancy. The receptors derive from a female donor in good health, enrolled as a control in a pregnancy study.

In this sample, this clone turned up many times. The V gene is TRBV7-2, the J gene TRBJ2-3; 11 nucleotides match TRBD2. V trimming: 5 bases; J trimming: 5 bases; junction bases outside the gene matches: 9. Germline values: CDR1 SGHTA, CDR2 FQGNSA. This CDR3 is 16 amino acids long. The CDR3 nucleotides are TGTGCCAGCAGCCTCTTAGCGGGGGGGCCTAGAGATACGCAGTATTTT. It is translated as CASSLLAGGPRDTQYF.

The CDR3, as DNA: TGTGCCAGCAGTACCTACTACGAGCAGTACTTC. Translated: CASSTYYEQYF. The gene calls are TRBV6-6 and TRBJ2-7, with no clear D. CDR3 size: 11 residues. Germline V gives CDR1 MNHNY, CDR2 SVGAGI (reference sequence). Trimming removed 5 bases from V and 3 bases from J, with 5 bases in between.

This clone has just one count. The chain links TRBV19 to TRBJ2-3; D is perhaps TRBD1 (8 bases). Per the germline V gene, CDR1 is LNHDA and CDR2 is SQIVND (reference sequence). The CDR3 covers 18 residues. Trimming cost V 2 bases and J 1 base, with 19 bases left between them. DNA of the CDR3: TGTGCCAGTAGTATATTGGTTGGACAGGGAGGGGGCACAGATACGCAGTATTTT. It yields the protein CASSILVGQGGGTDTQYF.

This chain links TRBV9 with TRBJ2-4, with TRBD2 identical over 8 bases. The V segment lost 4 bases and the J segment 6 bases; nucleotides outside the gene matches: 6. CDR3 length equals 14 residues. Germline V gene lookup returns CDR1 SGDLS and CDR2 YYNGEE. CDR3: CASSPLRGGNIQYF. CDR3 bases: TGTGCCAGCAGCCCCCTCCGGGGGGGAAACATTCAGTACTTC.

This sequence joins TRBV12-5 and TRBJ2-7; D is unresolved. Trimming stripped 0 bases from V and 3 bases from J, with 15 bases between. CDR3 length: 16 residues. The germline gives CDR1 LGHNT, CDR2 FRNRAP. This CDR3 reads CASGLVPISPGYEQYF. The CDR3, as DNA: TGTGCTAGTGGTTTGGTACCCATATCCCCGGGCTACGAGCAGTACTTC.

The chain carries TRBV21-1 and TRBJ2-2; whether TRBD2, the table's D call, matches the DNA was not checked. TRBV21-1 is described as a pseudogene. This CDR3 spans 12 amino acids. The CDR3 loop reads CASSRDTGELFF. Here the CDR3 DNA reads TGTGCCAGCTCGAGGGACACCGGGGAGCTGTTTTTT.

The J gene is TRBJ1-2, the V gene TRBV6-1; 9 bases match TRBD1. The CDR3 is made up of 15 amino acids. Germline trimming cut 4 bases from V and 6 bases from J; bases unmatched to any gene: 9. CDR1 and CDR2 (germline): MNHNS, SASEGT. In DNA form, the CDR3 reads TGTGCCAGCAGTGGAACAGGGGGCAGACTTGATGGCTACACCTTC. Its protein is CASSGTGGRLDGYTF.

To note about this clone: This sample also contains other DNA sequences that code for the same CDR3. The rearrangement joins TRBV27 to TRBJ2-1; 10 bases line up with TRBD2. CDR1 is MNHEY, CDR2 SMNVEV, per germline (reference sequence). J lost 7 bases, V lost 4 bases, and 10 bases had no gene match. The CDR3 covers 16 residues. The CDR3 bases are TGTGCCAGCAGTTCAGGGCGGCTAGCGGGAGATAATGAGCAGTTCTTC. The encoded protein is CASSSGRLAGDNEQFF.

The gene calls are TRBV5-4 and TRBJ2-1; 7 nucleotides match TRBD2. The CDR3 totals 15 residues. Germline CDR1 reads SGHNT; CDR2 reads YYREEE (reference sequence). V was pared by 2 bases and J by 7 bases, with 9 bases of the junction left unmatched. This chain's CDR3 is CASSFGGGPRNEQFF. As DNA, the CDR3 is TGTGCCAGCAGCTTTGGGGGAGGGCCGAGGAATGAGCAGTTCTTC.

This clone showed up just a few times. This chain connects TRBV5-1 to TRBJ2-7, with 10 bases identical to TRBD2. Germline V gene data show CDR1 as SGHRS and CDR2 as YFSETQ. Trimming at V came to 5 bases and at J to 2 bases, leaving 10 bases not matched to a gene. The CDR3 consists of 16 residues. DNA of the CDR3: TGCGCCAGCAGTGGGAACCTAGCGGGAGAGACCTACGAGCAGTACTTC. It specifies CASSGNLAGETYEQYF.

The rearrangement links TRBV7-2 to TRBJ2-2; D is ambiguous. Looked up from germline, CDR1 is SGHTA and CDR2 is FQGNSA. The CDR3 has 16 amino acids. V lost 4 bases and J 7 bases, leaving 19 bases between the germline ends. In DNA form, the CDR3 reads TGTGCCAGCAGCTCCTCGATAGGAGTGTTCGGCGGGGAGCTGTTTTTT. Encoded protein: CASSSSIGVFGGELFF.

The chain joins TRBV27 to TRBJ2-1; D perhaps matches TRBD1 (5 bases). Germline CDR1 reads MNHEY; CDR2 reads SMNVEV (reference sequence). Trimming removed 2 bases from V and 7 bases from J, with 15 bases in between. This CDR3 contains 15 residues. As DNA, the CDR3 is TGTGCCAGCAGTTTACCTTCGAACAGGCGAAATGAGCAGTTCTTC. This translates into CASSLPSNRRNEQFF.